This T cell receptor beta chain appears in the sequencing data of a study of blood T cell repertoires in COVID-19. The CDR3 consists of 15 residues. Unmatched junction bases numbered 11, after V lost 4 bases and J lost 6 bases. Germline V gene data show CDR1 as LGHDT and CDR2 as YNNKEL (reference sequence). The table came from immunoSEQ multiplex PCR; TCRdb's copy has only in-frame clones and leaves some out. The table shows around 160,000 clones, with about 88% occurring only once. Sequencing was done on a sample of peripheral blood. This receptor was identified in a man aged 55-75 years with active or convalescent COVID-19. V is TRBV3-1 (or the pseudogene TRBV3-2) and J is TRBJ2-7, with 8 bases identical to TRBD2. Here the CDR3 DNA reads TGTGCCAGCAGCCGAGACTCAGCGGGAGTCTCCGAGCAGTACTTC. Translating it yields CASSRDSAGVSEQYF.